Listed below are T cell receptor beta chains from one sample, sequenced in a study of tumor and adjacent non-tumor tissue in lung cancer. Using its own MiXCR run on the multiplex PCR reads, TCRdb lists one record per CDR3 protein. Found here are fewer than 100,000 distinct CDR3 sequences, approximately 77% of them singletons; the top ten hold about 9.2%. Sequencing input: lung tumor tissue. These receptors were obtained from a woman aged 40 to 55 with non-small cell lung cancer. Both conserved end residues are part of each CDR3. The D gene is left open where the match is weak. The listing skips clone size in some rows; elsewhere it reads once, few, many or a size class.

abundance,d_gene,v_gene,j_gene,CDR3nt,CDR3aa
NA,NA,TRBV5-4,TRBJ2-2,TGTGTCAGCAGCTTGAGTGGGGGGAACACCGAGGAGCTGTTTTTT,CVSSLSGGNTEELFF
NA,NA,TRBV20-1,TRBJ1-2,TGCAGTTCTAGAGTACAGGCCAATTATGTCTACACCTTC,CSSRVQANYVYTF
NA,TRBD2,TRBV7-9,TRBJ2-3,TGTGCCAGCAGCTTTGATTTGACTAGCGGGGGCACAGATAGGCAGTATTTT,CASSFDLTSGGTDRQYF
NA,NA,TRBV7-8,TRBJ2-1,TGTGCCAACAGCTTAGCCATGGACGCGGGGGAGCAGTTCTTC,CANSLAMDAGEQFF
few,NA,TRBV10-1,TRBJ2-2,TGTGTCAGCAGTGAGAGGGTGGAAACCGGGGAGCTGTTTTTT,CVSSERVETGELFF
NA,TRBD2,TRBV7-8,TRBJ2-3,TGTGCCAGCAGCTTAGTATGGTGGGCGGGACTAGCGGGGGCCCGCGGGGGAGATACGCAGTATTTT,CASSLVWWAGLAGARGGDTQYF
few,TRBD2,TRBV7-9,TRBJ2-1,TGTGCCAGCAGCTTAGCTCGGGGGTTAGCGGGAGGCGCTATGCATGAGCAGTTCTTC,CASSLARGLAGGAMHEQFF
once,NA,TRBV6-5,TRBJ1-4,TGTGCCAGCAGTTGCTCGTGGGGGCAAGAAAAACTGTTTTTT,CASSCSWGQEKLFF
NA,NA,TRBV11-2,TRBJ1-1,TGTGCCAGCAGCCCTGTGAGCGAGACTGAAGCGTTCTTT,CASSPVSETEAFF
NA,NA,TRBV28,TRBJ1-5,TGTGCCAGCAGTTTATTTAGTAGGGACACCAATCTGCCCCAGCATTTT,CASSLFSRDTNLPQHF
many,TRBD2,TRBV5-4,TRBJ2-4,TGTGCCAGCAGCGAGGACTTAGCGGGGGGAAACATTCAGTACTTC,CASSEDLAGGNIQYF
NA,TRBD1,TRBV6-5,TRBJ2-7,TGTGCCAGCAGTTCCCCCAGAGGGGGCTACGTGCAGTACTTC,CASSSPRGGYVQYF
many,NA,TRBV29-1,TRBJ1-1,TGCAGCGTTGAAGGGGGAGGACAGATCACTGAAGCTTTCTTT,CSVEGGGQITEAFF
medium-sized,TRBD2,TRBV11-2,TRBJ2-1,TGTGCCAGCAGCTTAGGATCGGGACTAGCGGGTGAGCAGTTCTTC,CASSLGSGLAGEQFF
NA,NA,TRBV11-2,TRBJ1-5,TGTGCCAGCAGCCTGCGGGACATGGACAATCTATATAGTAATCAGCCCCGGCATTTT,CASSLRDMDNLYSNQPRHF
NA,NA,TRBV4-1,TRBJ2-1,TGCGCCAGCAACCAGGGGAGTAGGAGCAATAAGCAGTTCTTC,CASNQGSRSNKQFF
NA,NA,TRBV29-1,TRBJ2-2,TGCAGCGCGAAAAGGGGGGCGGACTTCACCGGGGAGCCGTTTTTT,CSAKRGADFTGEPFF
NA,NA,TRBV20-1,TRBJ2-7,TGCAGTGCGAGACGGGGTTACGAGCAATACTTC,CSARRGYEQYF
many,NA,TRBV28,TRBJ1-3,TGTGCCAGCAGTTTATGGACAGCTGGAAACACCATATATTTT,CASSLWTAGNTIYF
NA,NA,TRBV6-5,TRBJ1-3,TGTGCCAGCAGTTGCGACAGAAACGCCATATATTTT,CASSCDRNAIYF
once,TRBD1,TRBV14,TRBJ2-1,TGTGCCAGCAACACAGGGGGTCGGGTCGGTGAGAAGTTCTTC,CASNTGGRVGEKFF
NA,NA,TRBV20-1,TRBJ2-7,TGCAGTGAGGATAATCATCACTACGAGCAGTACTTC,CSEDNHHYEQYF
many,TRBD1,TRBV10-3,TRBJ2-1,TGTGCCATCAGGGGGACAGGGAGGAATGAGCAGTTCTTC,CAIRGTGRNEQFF
NA,NA,TRBV11-2,TRBJ2-2,TGTGTCAGCAGCCCGAATTCAAGGGGCTTGGGGGAGCTGTTTTTT,CVSSPNSRGLGELFF
few,TRBD1,TRBV29-1,TRBJ1-6,TGCAGCGCCAGGACAGGCTGGGGTAATTCACCCCTCCACTTT,CSARTGWGNSPLHF
NA,NA,TRBV5-4,TRBJ1-2,TGTGCCAGCTGCCCTGGACATGGGACAAGCCTCTCTAACTATGGTTACACCTTC,CASCPGHGTSLSNYGYTF